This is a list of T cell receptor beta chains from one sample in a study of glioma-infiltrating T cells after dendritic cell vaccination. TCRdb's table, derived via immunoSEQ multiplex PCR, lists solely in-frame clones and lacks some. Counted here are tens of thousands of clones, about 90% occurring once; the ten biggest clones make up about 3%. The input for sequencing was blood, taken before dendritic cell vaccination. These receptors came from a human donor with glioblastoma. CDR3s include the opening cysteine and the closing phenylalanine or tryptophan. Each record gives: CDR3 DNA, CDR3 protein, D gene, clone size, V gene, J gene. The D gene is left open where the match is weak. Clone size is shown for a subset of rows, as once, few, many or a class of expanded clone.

TGTGCCAGCAGTTGGACAGGAGGAAACTATGGCTACACCTTC	CASSWTGGNYGYTF	TRBD1	NA	TRBV6-5	TRBJ1-2
TGTGCCAGCAGACCTACCGGGACTAGGACAGATACGCAGTATTTT	CASRPTGTRTDTQYF	TRBD2	once	TRBV6-5	TRBJ2-3
TGTGCCAGCAGTTTTTATGACAGGGGGCATAGCGAGCAGTACTTC	CASSFYDRGHSEQYF	TRBD1	NA	TRBV27	TRBJ2-7
TGTGCCAGCTCACCACGACAGGATTCGTGGGAAAAACTGTTTTTT	CASSPRQDSWEKLFF	NA	NA	TRBV18	TRBJ1-4
TGTGCCTGGAGTGACGGGAGGGGAACCTCCTACGAGCAGTACTTC	CAWSDGRGTSYEQYF	TRBD2	once	TRBV30	TRBJ2-7
TGTGCCAGCAGGGCGACAGGGGGGGTCAATGAGCAGTTCTTC	CASRATGGVNEQFF	TRBD1	NA	TRBV6-5	TRBJ2-1
TGTGCCAGTAGCTCCTACAATGAGCAGTTCTTC	CASSSYNEQFF	NA	once	TRBV2	TRBJ2-1
TGTGCCAGTAGTAGAGACCCCAGGGTGAGCACAGATACGCAGTATTTT	CASSRDPRVSTDTQYF	NA	NA	TRBV19	TRBJ2-3
TGTGCCAGCAGCTCCGGACAGGTGAGGACGTCCGAGCAGTACTTC	CASSSGQVRTSEQYF	TRBD1	NA	TRBV5-4	TRBJ2-7
TGCGCCAGCAGCCCTCAACAGGGTTATGAGGCTTTCTTT	CASSPQQGYEAFF	NA	NA	TRBV5-1	TRBJ1-1
TGTGCCAGCAGTTTCACCTACAATCCCGGGGATGAGCAGTTCTTC	CASSFTYNPGDEQFF	NA	NA	TRBV2	TRBJ2-1
TGTGCCAGCAAACGACAGGGGGACTATGGCTACACCTTC	CASKRQGDYGYTF	TRBD1	NA	TRBV6-1	TRBJ1-2
TGTGCCAGCAGCTTAGGACGGGAACGTTCACCCCTCCACTTT	CASSLGRERSPLHF	NA	NA	TRBV7-8	TRBJ1-6
TGTGCCAGCTCAACCAGAAGCTCCTACAATGAGCAGTTCTTC	CASSTRSSYNEQFF	NA	NA	TRBV18	TRBJ2-1
TGCGCCAGCAGCCAAGTGGGACGGACTAGGAATTCCGATACGCAGTATTTT	CASSQVGRTRNSDTQYF	TRBD2	NA	TRBV4-1	TRBJ2-3
TGTGCCAGCAAGTCCCGGGACACCCTCGATCAGCCCCAGCATTTT	CASKSRDTLDQPQHF	NA	NA	TRBV2	TRBJ1-5
TGTGCCAGCAGTGAAGAGCAGGGGACGAATGAAAAACTGTTTTTT	CASSEEQGTNEKLFF	NA	NA	TRBV2	TRBJ1-4
TGTGCCAGTAGTATAGGACGACAGGGGGTTTTCTATGGCTACACCTTC	CASSIGRQGVFYGYTF	TRBD1	NA	TRBV19	TRBJ1-2
TGTGCCAGCAGCTTGGTTGGGGGCAGCAATCAGCCCCAGCATTTT	CASSLVGGSNQPQHF	NA	NA	TRBV7-2	TRBJ1-5
TGTGCCACTTCAGTTGGCCGGACAGGGAACGAAAAACTGTTTTTT	CATSVGRTGNEKLFF	TRBD1	once	TRBV28	TRBJ1-4
TGTGCCAGCAGTTACTCGGGGGCTGACTATGGCTACACCTTC	CASSYSGADYGYTF	NA	NA	TRBV6-6	TRBJ1-2
TGTGCCAGCAGCTTAGGGGGGATGGTATTTGGAGGCTACACCTTC	CASSLGGMVFGGYTF	NA	NA	TRBV7-3	TRBJ1-2
TGTGCCTGGAGTGTTGGCGGGTCTGGGGATACGCAGTATTTT	CAWSVGGSGDTQYF	NA	NA	TRBV30	TRBJ2-3
TGCGCCAGCAGCCTACTAGCGGGAGGGCCCAGTGAGCAGTTCTTC	CASSLLAGGPSEQFF	TRBD2	NA	TRBV5-1	TRBJ2-1
TGCAGTGCTACACTAGCTTACGAGCAGTACTTC	CSATLAYEQYF	NA	NA	TRBV20-1	TRBJ2-7